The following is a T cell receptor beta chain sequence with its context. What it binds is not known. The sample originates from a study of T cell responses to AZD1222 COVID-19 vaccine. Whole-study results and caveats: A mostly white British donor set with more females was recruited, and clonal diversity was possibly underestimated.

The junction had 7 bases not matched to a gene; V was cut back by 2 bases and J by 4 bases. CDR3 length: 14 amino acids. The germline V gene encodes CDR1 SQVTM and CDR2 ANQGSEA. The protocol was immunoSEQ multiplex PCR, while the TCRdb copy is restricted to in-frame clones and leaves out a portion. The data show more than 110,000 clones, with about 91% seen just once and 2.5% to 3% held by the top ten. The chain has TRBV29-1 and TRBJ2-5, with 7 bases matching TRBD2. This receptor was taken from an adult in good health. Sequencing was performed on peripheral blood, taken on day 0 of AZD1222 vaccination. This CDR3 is CSVEREGAGETQYF. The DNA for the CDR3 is TGCAGCGTTGAAAGGGAGGGAGCCGGAGAGACCCAGTACTTC.